This TCR beta chain was captured in a study of T cell repertoires in cytomegalovirus infection. Study-level information: Indications came from public TCR beta signatures; they pointed to CMV infection and to a matching HLA type.

This clonotype turned up a few times. Antigen unknown. This CDR3 is built from 15 residues. Per the germline V gene, CDR1 is MNHNS and CDR2 is SASEGT. The V and J ends lost 2 bases and 4 bases, in that order; junction bases with no gene match: 5. Study results and limitations: The ex vivo response was dominated by HLA-C-restricted CMV-specific TCR beta clonotypes. The study identified carriers of CMV plus the relevant HLA from cumulative public TCR beta family frequency.

TCRdb re-derived calls from the reads in MiXCR, one entry per CDR3 protein. The top ten hold 8.7% of the sample, which has some 400,000 distinct CDR3 sequences, 15% to 20% seen once. The receptor was isolated from a human donor in good health (CMV status not recorded). Some clones in this sample may be carry-over from other donors' samples. The chain couples TRBV6-1 to TRBJ1-2; 9 bases are shared with TRBD1. Material for sequencing was PBMCs. CDR3 sequence: CASSESPGQGYGYTF. CDR3 coding DNA: TGTGCCAGCAGTGAAAGCCCGGGACAGGGCTATGGCTACACCTTC.